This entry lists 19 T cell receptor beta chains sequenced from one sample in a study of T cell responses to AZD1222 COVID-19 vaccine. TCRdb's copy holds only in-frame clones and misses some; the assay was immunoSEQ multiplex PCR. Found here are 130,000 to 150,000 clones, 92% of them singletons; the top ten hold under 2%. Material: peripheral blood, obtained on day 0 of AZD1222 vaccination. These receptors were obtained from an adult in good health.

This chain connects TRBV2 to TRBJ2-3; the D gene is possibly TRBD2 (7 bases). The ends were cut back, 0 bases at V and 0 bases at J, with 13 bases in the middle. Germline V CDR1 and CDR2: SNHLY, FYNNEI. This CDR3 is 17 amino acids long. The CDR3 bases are TGTGCCAGCAGTGAAGCCCGGGGGGCGGCTAGCACAGATACGCAGTATTTT. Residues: CASSEARGAASTDTQYF.

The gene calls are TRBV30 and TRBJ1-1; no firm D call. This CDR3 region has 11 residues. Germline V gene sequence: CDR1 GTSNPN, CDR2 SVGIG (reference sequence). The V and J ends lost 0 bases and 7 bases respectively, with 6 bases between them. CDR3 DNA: TGTGCCTGGAGTGTACGGGGTGAAGCTTTCTTT. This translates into CAWSVRGEAFF.

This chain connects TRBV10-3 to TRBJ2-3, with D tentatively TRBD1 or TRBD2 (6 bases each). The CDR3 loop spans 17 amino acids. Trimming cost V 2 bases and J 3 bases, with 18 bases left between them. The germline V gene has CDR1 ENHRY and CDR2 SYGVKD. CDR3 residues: CAISEGGQGIVTDTQYF. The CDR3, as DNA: TGTGCCATCAGTGAGGGGGGGCAGGGTATAGTTACAGATACGCAGTATTTT.

In nucleotides, the CDR3 is TGTGCCAGCAGCGGGGGGTCGGACTATGGCTACACCTTC. It codes for CASSGGSDYGYTF. The rearrangement links TRBV7-9 to TRBJ1-2, with D tentatively TRBD1 (5 bases). V was shortened by 5 bases and J by 3 bases, with 10 bases between the two germline ends. The CDR3 is made up of 13 amino acids. From germline, CDR1 is SEHNR and CDR2 FQNEAQ (reference sequence).

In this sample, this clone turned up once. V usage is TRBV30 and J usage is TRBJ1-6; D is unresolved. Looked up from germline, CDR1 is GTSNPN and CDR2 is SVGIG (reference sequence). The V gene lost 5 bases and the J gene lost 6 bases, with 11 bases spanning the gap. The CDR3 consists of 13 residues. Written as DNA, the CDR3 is TGTGCCTGGTTGGGAGGATTTAATTCACCCCTCCACTTT. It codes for CAWLGGFNSPLHF.

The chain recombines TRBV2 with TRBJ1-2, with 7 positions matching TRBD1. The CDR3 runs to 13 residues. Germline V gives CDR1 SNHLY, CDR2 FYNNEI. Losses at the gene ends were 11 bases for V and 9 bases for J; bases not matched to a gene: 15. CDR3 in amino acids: CAGDLDRASSYTF. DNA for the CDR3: TGTGCCGGGGACCTTGACAGGGCTTCTAGCTACACCTTC.

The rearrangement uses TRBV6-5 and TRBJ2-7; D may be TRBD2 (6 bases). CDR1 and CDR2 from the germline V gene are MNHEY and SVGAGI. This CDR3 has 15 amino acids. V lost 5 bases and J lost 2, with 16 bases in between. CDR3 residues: CASSLRIPGAYEQYF. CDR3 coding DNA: TGTGCCAGCAGTCTAAGGATTCCGGGGGCCTACGAGCAGTACTTC.

The CDR3 is CASSGGPTTTGEQYF. DNA of the CDR3: TGTGCCAGCAGCGGCGGACCTACTACTACGGGGGAGCAGTACTTC. The chain combines TRBV9 with TRBJ2-7, with a possible D match to TRBD2 (5 bases). The CDR3 runs to 15 residues. The germline V and J ends were trimmed by 3 bases and 7 bases, with 20 bases remaining between them. Germline CDR1 is SGDLS and CDR2 is YYNGEE. The full variable domain, its missing parts supplied by reference TRBV9 and TRBJ2-7, is DSGVTQTPKHLITATGQRVTLRCSPRSGDLSVYWYQQSLDQGLQFLIQYYNGEERAKGNILERFSAQQFPDLHSELNLSSLELGDSALYFCASSGGPTTTGEQYFGPGTRLTVT.

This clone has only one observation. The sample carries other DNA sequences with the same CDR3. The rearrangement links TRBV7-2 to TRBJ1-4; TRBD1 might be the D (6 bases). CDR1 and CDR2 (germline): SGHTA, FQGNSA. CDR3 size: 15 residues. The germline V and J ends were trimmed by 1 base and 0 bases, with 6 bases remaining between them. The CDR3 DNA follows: TGTGCCAGCAGCTTAGAGGGGGCAACTAATGAAAAACTGTTTTTT. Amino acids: CASSLEGATNEKLFF.

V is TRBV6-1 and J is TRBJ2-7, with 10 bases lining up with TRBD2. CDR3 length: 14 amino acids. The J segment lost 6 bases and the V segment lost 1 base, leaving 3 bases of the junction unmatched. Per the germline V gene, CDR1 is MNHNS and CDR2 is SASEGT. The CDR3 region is CASSEERGGLEQYF. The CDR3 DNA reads TGTGCCAGCAGTGAAGAGCGGGGGGGCCTCGAGCAGTACTTC.

The CDR3 DNA reads TGTGCCAGCTGTCGATGGTTTGCGTCGAACTATGGCTACACCTTC. Protein product: CASCRWFASNYGYTF. V gene TRBV5-6 combines with J gene TRBJ1-2; D call uncertain. The germline V and J ends were trimmed by 7 bases and 2 bases, with 18 bases remaining between them. The CDR3 sequence is 15 residues long. The germline gives CDR1 SGHDT, CDR2 YYEEEE.

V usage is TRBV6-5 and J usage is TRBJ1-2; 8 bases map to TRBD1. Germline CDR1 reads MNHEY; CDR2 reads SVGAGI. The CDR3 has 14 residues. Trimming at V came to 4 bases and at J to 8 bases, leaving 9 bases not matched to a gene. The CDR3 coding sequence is TGTGCCAGCAGTTCCCCGACAGGGGCTATCGGCTACACCTTC. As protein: CASSSPTGAIGYTF.

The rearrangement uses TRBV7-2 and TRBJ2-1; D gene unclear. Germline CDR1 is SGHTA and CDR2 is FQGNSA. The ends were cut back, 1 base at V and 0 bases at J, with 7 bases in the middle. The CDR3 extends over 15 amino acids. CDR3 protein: CASSLGPSSYNEQFF. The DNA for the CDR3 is TGTGCCAGCAGCTTAGGACCATCCTCCTACAATGAGCAGTTCTTC.

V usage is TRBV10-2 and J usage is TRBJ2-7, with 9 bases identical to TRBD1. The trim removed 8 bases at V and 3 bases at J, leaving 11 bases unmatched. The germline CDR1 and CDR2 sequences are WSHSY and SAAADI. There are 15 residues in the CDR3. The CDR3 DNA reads TGCGCCAGCGCCAGATTCGGGACAGGGCGCTACGAGCAGTACTTC. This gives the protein CASARFGTGRYEQYF.

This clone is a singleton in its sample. CDR3 region: CASSQTVNEKLFF. Written as DNA, the CDR3 is TGTGCCAGCAGCCAAACGGTTAATGAAAAACTGTTTTTT. The V and J genes are TRBV3-1 (or the pseudogene TRBV3-2) and TRBJ1-4; D call uncertain. In germline, CDR1 is LGHDT, CDR2 YNNKEL (reference sequence). The CDR3 length is 13 residues. V dropped 2 bases and J dropped 4 bases, with 5 bases sitting between them.

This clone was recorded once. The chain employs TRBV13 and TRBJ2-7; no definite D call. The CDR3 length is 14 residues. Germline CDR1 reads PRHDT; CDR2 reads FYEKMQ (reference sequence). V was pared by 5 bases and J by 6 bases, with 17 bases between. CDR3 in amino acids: CASSARIRSSEQYF. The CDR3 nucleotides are TGTGCCAGCAGCGCGAGAATAAGGTCTAGCGAGCAGTACTTC. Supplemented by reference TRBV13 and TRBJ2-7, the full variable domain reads AAGVIQSPRHLIKEKRETATLKCYPIPRHDTVYWYQQGPGQDPQFLISFYEKMQSDKGSIPDRFSAQQFSDYHSELNMSSLELGDSALYFCASSARIRSSEQYFGPGTRLTVT.

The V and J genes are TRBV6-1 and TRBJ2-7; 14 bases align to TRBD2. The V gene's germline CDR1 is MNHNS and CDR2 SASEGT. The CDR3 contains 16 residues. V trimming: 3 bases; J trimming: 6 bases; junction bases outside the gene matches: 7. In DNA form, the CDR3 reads TGTGCCAGCAGTGAGCGACTAGCGGGGGGGCCAGGCGAGCAGTACTTC. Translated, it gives CASSERLAGGPGEQYF.

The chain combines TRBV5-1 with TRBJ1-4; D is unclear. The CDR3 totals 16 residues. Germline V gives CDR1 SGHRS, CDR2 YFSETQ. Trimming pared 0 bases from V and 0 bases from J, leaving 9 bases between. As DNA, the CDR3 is TGCGCCAGCAGCTTGGAGGGTCCTGCAACTAATGAAAAACTGTTTTTT. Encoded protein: CASSLEGPATNEKLFF.

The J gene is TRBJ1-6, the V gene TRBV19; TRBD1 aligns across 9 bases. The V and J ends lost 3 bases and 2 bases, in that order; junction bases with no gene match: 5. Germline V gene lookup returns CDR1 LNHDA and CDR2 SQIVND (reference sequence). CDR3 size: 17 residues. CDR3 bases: TGTGCCAGTAGTATGGGGACAGGGAGGACCTATAATTCACCCCTCCACTTT. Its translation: CASSMGTGRTYNSPLHF. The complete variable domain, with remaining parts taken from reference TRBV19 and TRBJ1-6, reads DGGITQSPKYLFRKEGQNVTLSCEQNLNHDAMYWYRQDPGQGLRLIYYSQIVNDFQKGDIAEGYSVSREKKESFPLTVTSAQKNPTAFYLCASSMGTGRTYNSPLHFGNGTRLTVT.